Listed here are 8 T cell receptor beta chains from one sample, sequenced in a study of blood T cell repertoires in COVID-19. Here immunoSEQ multiplex PCR was the method, and the copy in TCRdb shows in-frame clones only, minus some. The data hold 300,000 or so clones, with around 88% observed a single time. Sequenced sample: peripheral blood. These receptors were obtained from a woman between 45 and 65 years old with acute or convalescent COVID-19.

This sequence joins TRBV15 and TRBJ2-1; 8 bases align to TRBD2. CDR1 LNHNV and CDR2 YYDKDF come from the germline V gene (reference sequence). The CDR3 extends over 16 amino acids. V shed 5 bases, J shed 5 bases, and the junction held 11 bases outside the gene matches. The CDR3 nucleotides read TGTGCCACCAGCGCACGCAGCGGGAGTCTAGACAATGAGCAGTTCTTC. This sequence encodes CATSARSGSLDNEQFF.

The CDR3 here is CASSRNGTPLRGYTF. In DNA, the CDR3 is TGTGCCAGTAGTCGCAACGGGACACCTCTGAGGGGCTACACCTTC. The rearrangement links TRBV19 to TRBJ1-2, with a possible D match to TRBD1 (6 bases). V lost 5 bases and J lost 8, with 21 bases in between. CDR3 length: 15 amino acids. Germline V gives CDR1 LNHDA, CDR2 SQIVND (reference sequence).

The J gene is TRBJ1-5, the V gene TRBV23-1, with D tentatively TRBD1 (5 bases). TRBV23-1 is noted as an ORF with a role that remains uncertain. The CDR3 contains 12 residues. V lost 0 bases and J 16 bases, leaving 13 bases between the germline ends. The CDR3: CASSQSSGEAHF. CDR3 DNA: TGCGCCAGCAGTCAATCTTCGGGGGAAGCTCATTTT.

This chain connects TRBV3-1 (or the pseudogene TRBV3-2) to TRBJ2-7, with 10 bases lining up with TRBD1. The V gene end was trimmed by 5 bases and the J gene end by 6 bases; junction bases not matched to a gene: 7. This CDR3 comprises 14 residues. The germline V gene has CDR1 LGHDT and CDR2 YNNKEL (reference sequence). The CDR3 reads CASSSRDRGTEQYF. CDR3 sequence (DNA): TGTGCCAGCAGCAGCCGGGACAGGGGTACCGAGCAGTACTTC.

J is TRBJ2-3 and V is TRBV6-5; 11 bases map to TRBD2. Germline values: CDR1 MNHEY, CDR2 SVGAGI. Unmatched junction bases numbered 3, after V lost 5 bases and J lost 5 bases. This CDR3 is built from 14 residues. CDR3 region: CASSPTSGKDTQYF. CDR3 DNA sequence: TGTGCCAGCAGTCCGACTAGCGGGAAAGATACGCAGTATTTT.

The chain uses TRBV24-1 and TRBJ2-1, with TRBD1 identical over 12 bases. V dropped 8 bases and J dropped 0; count of bases not matched to a gene: 10. Germline CDR1 reads KGHDR; CDR2 reads SFDVKD. The length of the CDR3 is 18 residues. The CDR3 here is CATTGQGAKFGSYNEQFF. The CDR3 DNA reads as TGTGCCACCACGGGACAGGGGGCGAAATTTGGCTCCTACAATGAGCAGTTCTTC.

The chain is built from TRBV6-5 and TRBJ1-4, with 7 nucleotides matching TRBD1. Germline V gene sequence: CDR1 MNHEY, CDR2 SVGAGI. This CDR3 has 15 amino acids. Germline trimming cut 4 bases from V and 7 bases from J; bases unmatched to any gene: 9. The CDR3 is CASSSTGAGAEKLFF. The DNA of the CDR3 is TGTGCCAGCAGTTCCACAGGGGCCGGGGCTGAAAAACTGTTTTTT.

V is TRBV6-5 and J is TRBJ2-5, with 11 bases matching TRBD2. Germline CDR1 is MNHEY and CDR2 is SVGAGI. This CDR3 has 16 residues. After removal of 0 bases from V and 4 bases from J, the junction contained 4 bases not matched to a gene. CDR3 sequence (DNA): TGTGCCAGCAGTTACTCAATAGCGGGAGGGGTAGAGACCCAGTACTTC. This encodes CASSYSIAGGVETQYF.